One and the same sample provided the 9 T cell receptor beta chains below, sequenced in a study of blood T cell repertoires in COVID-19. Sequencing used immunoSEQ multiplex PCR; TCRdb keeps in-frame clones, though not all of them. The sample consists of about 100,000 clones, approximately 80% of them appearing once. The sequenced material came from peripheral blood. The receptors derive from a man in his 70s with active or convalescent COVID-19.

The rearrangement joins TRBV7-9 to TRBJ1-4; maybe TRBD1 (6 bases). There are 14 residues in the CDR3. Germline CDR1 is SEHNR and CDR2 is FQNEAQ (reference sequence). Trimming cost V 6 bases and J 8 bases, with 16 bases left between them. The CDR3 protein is CASSIQGLREKLFF. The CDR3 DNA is TGTGCCAGCAGTATACAGGGATTAAGGGAAAAACTGTTTTTT.

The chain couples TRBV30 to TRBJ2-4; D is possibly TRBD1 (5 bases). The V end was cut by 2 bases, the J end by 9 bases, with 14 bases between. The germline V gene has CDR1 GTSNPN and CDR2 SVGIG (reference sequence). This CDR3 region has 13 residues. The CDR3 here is CAWSITRQGIQYF. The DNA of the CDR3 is TGTGCCTGGAGTATCACTCGTCAGGGCATTCAGTACTTC.

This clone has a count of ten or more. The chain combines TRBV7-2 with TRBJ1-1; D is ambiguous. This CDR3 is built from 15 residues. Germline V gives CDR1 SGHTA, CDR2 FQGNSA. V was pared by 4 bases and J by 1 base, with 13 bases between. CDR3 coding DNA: TGTGCCAGCAGCTCGGCCACAGCAACGAACACTGAAGCTTTCTTT. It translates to CASSSATATNTEAFF.

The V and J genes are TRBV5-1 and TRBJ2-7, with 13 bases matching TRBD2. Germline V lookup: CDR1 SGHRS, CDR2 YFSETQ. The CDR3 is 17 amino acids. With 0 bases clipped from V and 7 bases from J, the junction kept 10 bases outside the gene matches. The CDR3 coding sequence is TGCGCCAGCAGCTTGGCCGCACTAGCGGGGGGGCCCGGTGAGCAGTACTTC. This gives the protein CASSLAALAGGPGEQYF.

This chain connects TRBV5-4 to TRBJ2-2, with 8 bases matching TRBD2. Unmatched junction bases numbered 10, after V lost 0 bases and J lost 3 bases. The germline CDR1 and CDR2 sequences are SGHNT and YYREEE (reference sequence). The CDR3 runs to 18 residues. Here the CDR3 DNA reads TGTGCCAGCAGCTTGGAGGTAGCGGGGATGGGGCACACCGGGGAGCTGTTTTTT. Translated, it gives CASSLEVAGMGHTGELFF.

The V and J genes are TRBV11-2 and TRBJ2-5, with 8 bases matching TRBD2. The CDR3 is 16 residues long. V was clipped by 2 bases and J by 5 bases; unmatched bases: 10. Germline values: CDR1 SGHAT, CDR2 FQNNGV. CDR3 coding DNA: TGTGCCAGCAGCTTATGGACGGGAGGGCCGGTCGAGACCCAGTACTTC. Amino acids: CASSLWTGGPVETQYF.

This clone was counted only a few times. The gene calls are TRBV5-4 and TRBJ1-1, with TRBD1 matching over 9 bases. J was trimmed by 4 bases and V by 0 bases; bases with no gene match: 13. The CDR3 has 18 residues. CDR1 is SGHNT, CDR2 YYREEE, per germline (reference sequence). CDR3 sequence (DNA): TGTGCCAGCAGCTTGGCTTTAACTAACAGGGGGCGAGGCACTGAAGCTTTCTTT. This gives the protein CASSLALTNRGRGTEAFF.

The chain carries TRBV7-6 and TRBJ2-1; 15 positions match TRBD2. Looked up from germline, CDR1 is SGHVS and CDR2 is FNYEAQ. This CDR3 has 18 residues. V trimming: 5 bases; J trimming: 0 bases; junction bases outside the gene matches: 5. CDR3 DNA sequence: TGTGCCAGCAGCCACGGACTAGCGGGAGGGCCCTCCTACAATGAGCAGTTCTTC. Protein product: CASSHGLAGGPSYNEQFF.

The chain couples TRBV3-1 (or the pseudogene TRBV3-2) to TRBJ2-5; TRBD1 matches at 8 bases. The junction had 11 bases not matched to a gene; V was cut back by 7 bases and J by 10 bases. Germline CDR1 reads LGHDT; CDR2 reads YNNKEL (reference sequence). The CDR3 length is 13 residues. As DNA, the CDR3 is TGTGCCAGCAATACCGGGACAGGCCCCGGCCAGTACTTC. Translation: CASNTGTGPGQYF.